The clone carrying this T cell receptor beta chain was counted a few times. This sample stems from a study of T-cell memory formation after mild COVID-19. TCRdb recomputed calls from the 5' RACE reads with MiXCR, one row per CDR3 protein. Of 450,000 to 650,000 distinct CDR3 sequences listed, about 22% are singletons. V was pared by 3 bases and J by 8 bases, with 25 bases between. The CDR3 is 16 amino acids. Germline V gives CDR1 SQVTM, CDR2 ANQGSEA. The receptor's source is an adult woman who had mild COVID-19 (a few samples of this study predate the infection). Cell type and time point are not known. The sample comprised PBMCs or a T cell subset sorted from them (not recorded which). This sequence joins TRBV29-1 and TRBJ1-1; D is possibly TRBD1 (5 bases). CDR3 sequence: CSVEGPELQVEGEAFF. The CDR3, as DNA: TGCAGCGTTGAGGGGCCGGAACTACAGGTAGAAGGGGAAGCTTTCTTT. Using reference TRBV29-1 and TRBJ1-1 for the parts outside the CDR3, the full variable domain is SAVISQKPSRDICQRGTSLTIQCQVDSQVTMMFWYRQQPGQSLTLIATANQGSEATYESGFVIDKFPISRPNLTFSTLTVSNMSPEDSSIYLCSVEGPELQVEGEAFFGQGTRLTVV.